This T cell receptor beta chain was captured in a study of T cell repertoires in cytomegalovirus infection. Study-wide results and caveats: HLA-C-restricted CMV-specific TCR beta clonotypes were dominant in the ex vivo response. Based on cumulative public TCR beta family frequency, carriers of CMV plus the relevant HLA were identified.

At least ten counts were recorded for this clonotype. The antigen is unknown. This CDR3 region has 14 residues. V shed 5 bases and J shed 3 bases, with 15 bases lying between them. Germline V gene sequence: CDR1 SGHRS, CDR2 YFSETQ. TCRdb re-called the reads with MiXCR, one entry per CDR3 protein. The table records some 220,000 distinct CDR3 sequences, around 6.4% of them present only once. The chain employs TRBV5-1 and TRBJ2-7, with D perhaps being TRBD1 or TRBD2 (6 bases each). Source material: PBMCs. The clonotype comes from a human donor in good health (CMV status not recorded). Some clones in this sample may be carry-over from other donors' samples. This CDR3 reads CASSWRGANYEQYF. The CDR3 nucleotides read TGCGCCAGCAGTTGGAGGGGGGCCAACTACGAGCAGTACTTC. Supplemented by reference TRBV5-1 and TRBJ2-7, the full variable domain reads KAGVTQTPRYLIKTRGQQVTLSCSPISGHRSVSWYQQTPGQGLQFLFEYFSETQRNKGNFPGRFSGRQFSNSRSEMNVSTLELGDSALYLCASSWRGANYEQYFGPGTRLTVT.